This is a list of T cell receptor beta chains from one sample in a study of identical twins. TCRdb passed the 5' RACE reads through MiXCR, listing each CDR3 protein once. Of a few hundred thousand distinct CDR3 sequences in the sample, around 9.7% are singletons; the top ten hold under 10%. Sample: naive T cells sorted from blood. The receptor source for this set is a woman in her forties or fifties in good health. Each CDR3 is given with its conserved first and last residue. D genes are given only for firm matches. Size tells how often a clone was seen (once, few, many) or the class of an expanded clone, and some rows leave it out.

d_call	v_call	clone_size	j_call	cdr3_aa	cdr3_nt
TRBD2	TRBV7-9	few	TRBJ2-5	CASSAGLAEQETQYF	TGTGCCAGCAGCGCAGGACTAGCAGAACAAGAGACCCAGTACTTC
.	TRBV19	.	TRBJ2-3	CASRGRSGTDTQYF	TGTGCCAGTCGGGGTCGGAGTGGCACAGATACGCAGTATTTT
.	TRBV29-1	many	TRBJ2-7	CSVGTPPYEQYF	TGCAGCGTAGGGACACCTCCCTACGAGCAGTACTTC
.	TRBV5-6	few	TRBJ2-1	CASSLEKSQFF	TGTGCCAGCAGCTTGGAGAAGTCTCAGTTCTTC
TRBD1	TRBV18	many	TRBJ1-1	CASSPLGQGNTEAFF	TGTGCCAGCTCACCTTTAGGACAGGGCAACACTGAAGCTTTCTTT
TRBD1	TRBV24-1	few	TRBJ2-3	CATQRQGTDTQYF	TGTGCCACCCAAAGACAGGGGACAGATACGCAGTATTTT
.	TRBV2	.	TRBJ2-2	CASVTGELFF	TGTGCCAGCGTAACCGGGGAGCTGTTTTTT
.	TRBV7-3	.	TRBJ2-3	CASSYGGRGDTQYF	TGTGCCAGCAGCTACGGGGGTCGAGGAGATACGCAGTATTTT
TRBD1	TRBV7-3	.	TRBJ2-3	CASSAGQGIYTDTQYF	TGTGCCAGCAGCGCCGGACAGGGGATTTACACAGATACGCAGTATTTT
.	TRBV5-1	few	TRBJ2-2	CASSSAVPGELFF	TGCGCCAGCAGCTCCGCGGTTCCCGGGGAGCTGTTTTTT
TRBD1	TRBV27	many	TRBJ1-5	CASSARDRGFPQHF	TGTGCCAGCAGTGCCCGGGACAGGGGCTTTCCCCAGCATTTT
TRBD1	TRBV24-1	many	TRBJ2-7	CATSRQGSTYEQYF	TGTGCCACCAGCCGACAGGGATCTACCTACGAGCAGTACTTC
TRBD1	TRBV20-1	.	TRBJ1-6	CSARVLQGANSPLHF	TGCAGTGCTAGAGTTTTACAGGGGGCGAATTCACCCCTCCACTTT
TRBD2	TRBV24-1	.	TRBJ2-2	CATSETRTSGELFF	TGTGCCACCAGTGAAACGAGGACTAGCGGGGAGCTGTTTTTT
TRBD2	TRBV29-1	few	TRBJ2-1	CSVPQERDWTYNEQFF	TGCAGCGTCCCCCAGGAGCGGGATTGGACCTACAATGAGCAGTTCTTC
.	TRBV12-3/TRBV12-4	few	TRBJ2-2	CASSPPTRELFF	TGTGCCAGCAGCCCCCCCACACGGGAGCTGTTTTTT
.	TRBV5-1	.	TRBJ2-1	CASSWGSGELFF	TGCGCCAGCAGCTGGGGTAGCGGTGAGCTGTTCTTC
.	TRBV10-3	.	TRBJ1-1	CAISGDGNTEAFF	TGTGCCATCAGTGGGGACGGTAACACTGAAGCTTTCTTT
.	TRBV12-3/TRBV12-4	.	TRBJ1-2	CASSFGLTRWGYTF	TGTGCCAGCAGTTTTGGACTAACCCGGTGGGGCTACACCTTC
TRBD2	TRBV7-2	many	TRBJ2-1	CASSLGLALSNEQFF	TGTGCCAGCAGCTTAGGACTAGCGTTAAGCAATGAGCAGTTCTTC